Following are 21 T cell receptor beta chains from one sample sequenced in a study of shared clonotypes between healthy human individuals. Only in-frame clones appear in the TCRdb table, and some are missing; sequencing was by immunoSEQ multiplex PCR. Of over 2 million clones listed, 80% to 95% are singletons. The sequencing input was naive CD4+ T cells from PBMCs. Regarding subset: CD45RA+ positively selected. All receptors derive from a man aged 18 to 30 in good health. Some clones in this sample may be carry-over from other donors' samples.

The chain couples TRBV7-9 to TRBJ1-5; D is perhaps TRBD1 (6 bases). This CDR3 has 14 residues. CDR1 and CDR2 from the germline V gene are SEHNR and FQNEAQ (reference sequence). The V end was cut by 5 bases, the J end by 4 bases, with 12 bases between. The CDR3 bases are TGTGCCAGCAGCGGGGGGCCGGGAAATCAGCCCCAGCATTTT. This encodes CASSGGPGNQPQHF. The whole variable domain, filled in from reference TRBV7-9 and TRBJ1-5, reads DTGVSQNPRHKITKRGQNVTFRCDPISEHNRLYWYRQTLGQGPEFLTYFQNEAQLEKSRLLSDRFSAERPKGSFSTLEIQRTEQGDSAMYLCASSGGPGNQPQHFGDGTRLSIL.

J is TRBJ1-4 and V is TRBV20-1, with D perhaps TRBD1 (5 bases). The CDR3 is 11 amino acids. The ends were cut back, 6 bases at V and 11 bases at J, with 13 bases in the middle. The germline gives CDR1 DFQATT, CDR2 SNEGSKA (reference sequence). The CDR3 loop reads CSAERGKKLFF. CDR3 bases: TGCAGTGCCGAGAGGGGTAAGAAACTGTTTTTT.

This clone has more than one count but fewer than ten. This chain joins TRBV10-3 and TRBJ2-7; 11 bases line up with TRBD2. After removal of 7 bases from V and 0 bases from J, the junction contained 5 bases not matched to a gene. The germline CDR1 and CDR2 sequences are ENHRY and SYGVKD. CDR3 length equals 15 residues. In nucleotides, the CDR3 is TGTGCCATCACCAATACTAGCGGGAGCTCCTACGAGCAGTACTTC. Translation gives CAITNTSGSSYEQYF.

J is TRBJ2-7 and V is TRBV19, with TRBD1 matching over 7 bases. Germline-derived CDR1 and CDR2 are LNHDA and SQIVND (reference sequence). Losses at the gene ends were 4 bases for V and 1 base for J; bases not matched to a gene: 7. The CDR3 is made up of 15 amino acids. The CDR3 region has the DNA TGTGCCAGTAGTAAGGGGGCAGGAGCTTCCTACGAGCAGTACTTC. This gives the protein CASSKGAGASYEQYF.

The chain joins TRBV11-2 to TRBJ2-7; 9 nucleotides align to TRBD1. Germline V lookup: CDR1 SGHAT, CDR2 FQNNGV. CDR3 size: 15 residues. V lost 5 bases to trimming and J lost 0 bases; unmatched junction nucleotides: 5. The CDR3: CASSAGTGLSYEQYF. The CDR3 DNA follows: TGTGCCAGCAGCGCAGGGACAGGGCTCTCCTACGAGCAGTACTTC.

V gene TRBV9 combines with J gene TRBJ1-2, with TRBD1 matching 7 bases. J was trimmed by 7 bases and V by 0 bases; bases with no gene match: 9. CDR3 length: 15 amino acids. Germline-derived CDR1 and CDR2 are SGDLS and YYNGEE. In nucleotides, the CDR3 is TGTGCCAGCAGCGTAGAGGGGACCCAGGGGGGTGGCTACACCTTC. Residues: CASSVEGTQGGGYTF.

The chain combines TRBV29-1 with TRBJ2-1; 16 bases align to TRBD2. V shed 6 bases and J 8 bases; nucleotides not matched to a gene: 7. This CDR3 region has 15 residues. CDR1 and CDR2 from the germline V gene are SQVTM and ANQGSEA. CDR3 DNA sequence: TGCAGCGTGGGGACTAGCGGGAGGGTTTGGGATGAGCAGTTCTTC. This translates into CSVGTSGRVWDEQFF.

As concerns this clone: The identical CDR3 is also encoded by other nucleotide sequences in the sample. The rearrangement links TRBV15 to TRBJ1-1; D gene uncertain. Germline V CDR1 and CDR2: LNHNV, YYDKDF (reference sequence). With 5 bases removed from V and 2 bases from J, the gap between germline ends came to 12 bases. The CDR3 totals 14 residues. CDR3: CATSAPGINTEAFF. Written as DNA, the CDR3 is TGTGCCACCAGCGCACCCGGGATAAACACTGAAGCTTTCTTT. Full variable domain (missing parts from reference TRBV15 and TRBJ1-1): DAMVIQNPRYQVTQFGKPVTLSCSQTLNHNVMYWYQQKSSQAPKLLFHYYDKDFNNEADTPDNFQSRRPNTSFCFLDIRSPGLGDTAMYLCATSAPGINTEAFFGQGTRLTVV.

This clone was observed a single time. The chain uses TRBV9 and TRBJ1-5; D might be TRBD1 (6 bases). Germline V lookup: CDR1 SGDLS, CDR2 YYNGEE. Trimming took off 4 bases at V and 5 bases at J, with 13 bases between the two ends. This CDR3 spans 14 amino acids. The CDR3 is CASSFGTLDQPQHF. Here the CDR3 DNA reads TGTGCCAGCAGCTTTGGGACACTGGATCAGCCCCAGCATTTT.

This chain's CDR3 is CASSPRHLQETQYF. CDR3 bases: TGTGCCAGCAGCCCTCGGCACTTACAAGAGACCCAGTACTTC. V usage is TRBV9 and J usage is TRBJ2-5; no clear D gene. The CDR3 has 14 amino acids. Germline V gene sequence: CDR1 SGDLS, CDR2 YYNGEE. The V end lost 4 bases, the J end lost 2 bases, and 12 bases lay between the germline ends.

The count of this clone is one. J is TRBJ2-1 and V is TRBV9, with a possible D match to TRBD2 (6 bases). The CDR3 is 15 amino acids. The V gene lost 3 bases and the J gene lost 2 bases, with 12 bases spanning the gap. Germline CDR1 SGDLS, CDR2 YYNGEE. CDR3 in DNA: TGTGCCAGCAGCGGCCCCGGGAGAACCTACAATGAGCAGTTCTTC. Protein sequence: CASSGPGRTYNEQFF.

The J gene is TRBJ2-3, the V gene TRBV9, with 7 positions matching TRBD2. In germline, CDR1 is SGDLS, CDR2 YYNGEE. The CDR3 consists of 12 residues. The V and J ends lost 7 bases and 1 base, in that order; junction bases with no gene match: 0. CDR3 sequence reads: CASGGGTDTQYF. For the CDR3, the DNA is TGTGCCAGCGGGGGGGGCACAGATACGCAGTATTTT.

This rearrangement joins TRBV6-5 to TRBJ2-1; the match to TRBD2 covers 7 bases. This CDR3 has 16 amino acids. The V and J ends lost 0 bases and 7 bases, in that order; junction bases with no gene match: 9. Germline V gene sequence: CDR1 MNHEY, CDR2 SVGAGI. The CDR3 sequence: CASSYSWTRGVNEQFF. CDR3 sequence (DNA): TGTGCCAGCAGTTACTCGTGGACTCGGGGGGTGAATGAGCAGTTCTTC.

A note on this clone: The sample has other DNA sequences that encode this CDR3 too. This sequence joins TRBV5-1 and TRBJ2-7, with a tentative D call TRBD1 (6 bases). This CDR3 has 14 amino acids. CDR1 and CDR2 from the germline V gene are SGHRS and YFSETQ. The germline V and J ends were trimmed by 4 bases and 1 base, with 12 bases remaining between them. The CDR3 sequence: CASSPGTPSYEQYF. The DNA for the CDR3 is TGCGCCAGCAGCCCCGGGACACCATCCTACGAGCAGTACTTC.

The J gene is TRBJ1-4, the V gene TRBV7-9; unclear D gene. V lost 0 bases and J 3 bases, leaving 5 bases between the germline ends. The CDR3 length is 14 residues. CDR1 is SEHNR, CDR2 FQNEAQ, per germline (reference sequence). The CDR3 loop reads CASSLASANEKLFF. DNA of the CDR3: TGTGCCAGCAGCTTAGCGTCAGCTAATGAAAAACTGTTTTTT.

The chain combines TRBV6-1 with TRBJ2-7; D not resolved. The CDR3 length is 14 residues. V dropped 6 bases and J dropped 6 bases, with 18 bases sitting between them. From germline, CDR1 is MNHNS and CDR2 SASEGT. CDR3 DNA: TGTGCCAGCAGGGCCGCGGCGGCCGCACTCGAGCAGTACTTC. Protein: CASRAAAAALEQYF.

This chain joins TRBV29-1 and TRBJ2-3; 10 nucleotides align to TRBD1. CDR1 SQVTM and CDR2 ANQGSEA come from the germline V gene. The CDR3 totals 15 residues. V shed 3 bases and J 3 bases; nucleotides not matched to a gene: 6. The CDR3 DNA follows: TGCAGCGTTGAGAGAGGGACAGGGGTAACAGATACGCAGTATTTT. This codes for CSVERGTGVTDTQYF.

The chain is built from TRBV4-1 and TRBJ1-1; D is unclear. V lost 4 bases, J lost 0 bases, and 12 bases lay in between. Germline V CDR1 and CDR2: MGHRA, YSYEKL. The CDR3 is made up of 15 amino acids. CDR3 sequence (DNA): TGCGCCAGCAGCCGCCTCACTGGAATGAACACTGAAGCTTTCTTT. Its translation is CASSRLTGMNTEAFF.

The chain recombines TRBV19 with TRBJ2-5; 10 bases are a match to TRBD1. The V segment lost 3 bases and the J segment 5 bases; nucleotides outside the gene matches: 9. This CDR3 comprises 16 residues. Germline V gene lookup returns CDR1 LNHDA and CDR2 SQIVND (reference sequence). CDR3 residues: CASSIPDRGEHETQYF. Written as DNA, the CDR3 is TGTGCCAGTAGTATCCCGGACAGGGGGGAACATGAGACCCAGTACTTC.

The sample holds one count of this clone. The chain has TRBV7-9 and TRBJ1-1, with TRBD1 identical over 8 bases. This CDR3 is 13 amino acids long. V lost 7 bases, J lost 7 bases, and 8 bases stayed unmatched. Looked up from germline, CDR1 is SEHNR and CDR2 is FQNEAQ (reference sequence). Written as DNA, the CDR3 is TGTGCCAGCATTCGAATCGGGACAGGTGAAGCTTTCTTT. Translated, it gives CASIRIGTGEAFF.

This clone was seen only a few times. This sample includes further DNA sequences coding for the same CDR3. This sequence joins TRBV5-1 and TRBJ1-1; 10 bases map to TRBD1. V trimming: 0 bases; J trimming: 1 base; junction bases outside the gene matches: 0. Germline V gives CDR1 SGHRS, CDR2 YFSETQ. This CDR3 contains 15 residues. Here the CDR3 DNA reads TGCGCCAGCAGCTTGGGGACAGGGGGGAACACTGAAGCTTTCTTT. It translates to CASSLGTGGNTEAFF.